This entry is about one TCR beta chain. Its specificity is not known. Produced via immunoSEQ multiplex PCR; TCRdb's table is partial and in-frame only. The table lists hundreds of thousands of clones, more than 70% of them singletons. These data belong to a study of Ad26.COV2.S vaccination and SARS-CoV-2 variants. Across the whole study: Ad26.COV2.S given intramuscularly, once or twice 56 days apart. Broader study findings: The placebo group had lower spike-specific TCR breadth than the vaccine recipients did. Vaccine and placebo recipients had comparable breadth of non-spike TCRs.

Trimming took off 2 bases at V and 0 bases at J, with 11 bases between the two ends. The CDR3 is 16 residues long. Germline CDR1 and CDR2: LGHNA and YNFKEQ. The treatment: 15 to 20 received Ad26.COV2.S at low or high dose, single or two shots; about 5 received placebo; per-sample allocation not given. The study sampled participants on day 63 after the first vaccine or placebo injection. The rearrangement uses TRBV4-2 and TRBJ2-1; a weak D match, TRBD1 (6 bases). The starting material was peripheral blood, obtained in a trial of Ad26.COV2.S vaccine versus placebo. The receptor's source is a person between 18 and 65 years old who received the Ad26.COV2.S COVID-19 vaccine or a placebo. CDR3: CASSQNNRVSYNEQFF. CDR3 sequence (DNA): TGTGCCAGCAGCCAAAATAACAGGGTCTCCTACAATGAGCAGTTCTTC.